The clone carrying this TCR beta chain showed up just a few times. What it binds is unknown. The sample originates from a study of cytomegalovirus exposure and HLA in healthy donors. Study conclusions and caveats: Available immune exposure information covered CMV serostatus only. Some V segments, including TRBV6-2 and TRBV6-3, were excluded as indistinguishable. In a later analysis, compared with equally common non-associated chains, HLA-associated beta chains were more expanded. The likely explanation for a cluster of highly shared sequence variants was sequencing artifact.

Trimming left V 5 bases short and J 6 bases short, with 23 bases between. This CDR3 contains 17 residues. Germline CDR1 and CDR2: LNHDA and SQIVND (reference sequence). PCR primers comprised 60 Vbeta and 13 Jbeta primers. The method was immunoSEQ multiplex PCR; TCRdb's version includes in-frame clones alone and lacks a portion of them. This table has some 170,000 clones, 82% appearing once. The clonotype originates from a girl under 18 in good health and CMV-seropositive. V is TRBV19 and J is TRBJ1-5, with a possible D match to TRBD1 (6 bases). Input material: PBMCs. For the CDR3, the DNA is TGTGCCAGTAGTGCACCAGCCGACGGGGGGCAGCGTCAGCCCCAGCATTTT. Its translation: CASSAPADGGQRQPQHF.